The 27 T cell receptor beta chains given below trace back to one sample, sequenced in a study of regulatory dendritic cells for organ transplantation. No antigen has been assigned to these receptors. Sorted subsets were CFSE-labeled and cultured about 5 days with allogeneic dendritic cells. The protocol was immunoSEQ multiplex PCR, while the TCRdb copy is restricted to in-frame clones and leaves out a portion. Of approximately 22,000 clones in the sample, roughly 87% were seen once. Sequenced material: naive CD4+ T cells from blood cultured with dendritic cells. Subset defined: CD45RA+ naive T cells. The receptors shown here come from a human donor in good health.

The chain carries TRBV28 and TRBJ2-3, with TRBD2 matching 9 bases. The CDR3 has 14 amino acids. J lost 6 bases, V lost 3 bases, and 4 bases had no gene match. Germline V CDR1 and CDR2: MDHEN, SYDVKM. The CDR3 is CASSFSGSLDTQYF. CDR3 nucleotides: TGTGCCAGCAGTTTTAGCGGGAGTTTGGATACGCAGTATTTT.

The rearrangement joins TRBV28 to TRBJ1-1; D uncertain. Germline CDR1 and CDR2: MDHEN and SYDVKM. Between the trimmed V and J ends, which lost 2 bases and 9 bases, there was a span of 16 bases. The CDR3 extends over 14 amino acids. In nucleotides, the CDR3 is TGTGCCAGCAGTTTACAGCATAATTTCCGTAAAGCTTTCTTT. Protein: CASSLQHNFRKAFF. Filled out from reference TRBV28 and TRBJ1-1, the complete variable domain reads DVKVTQSSRYLVKRTGEKVFLECVQDMDHENMFWYRQDPGLGLRLIYFSYDVKMKEKGDIPEGYSVSREKKERFSLILESASTNQTSMYLCASSLQHNFRKAFFGQGTRLTVV.

The chain carries TRBV2 and TRBJ1-1, with 8 bases identical to TRBD1. CDR1 and CDR2 from the germline V gene are SNHLY and FYNNEI. CDR3 length equals 15 residues. The trim removed 2 bases at V and 2 bases at J, leaving 4 bases unmatched. The CDR3 DNA is TGTGCCAGCAGTGAATATGACAGGGGAAACACTGAAGCTTTCTTT. Translating it yields CASSEYDRGNTEAFF.

The chain has TRBV6-6 and TRBJ2-3, with D hard to call. Trimming took off 5 bases at V and 7 bases at J, with 19 bases between the two ends. This CDR3 spans 15 amino acids. Per the germline V gene, CDR1 is MNHNY and CDR2 is SVGAGI (reference sequence). For the CDR3, the DNA is TGTGCCAGCAGTCCAACCGGGTGGGCCAAAAATACGCAGTATTTT. It translates to CASSPTGWAKNTQYF.

The chain uses TRBV11-3 and TRBJ2-1; D remains unclear. V dropped 5 bases and J dropped 7 bases, with 12 bases sitting between them. This CDR3 is 13 amino acids long. The germline CDR1 and CDR2 sequences are SGHNT and YENEEA. CDR3 residues: CASSLHIRNEQFF. The CDR3 nucleotides are TGTGCCAGCAGCCTACATATAAGGAATGAGCAGTTCTTC.

The chain combines TRBV6-5 with TRBJ2-7; D is perhaps TRBD2 (6 bases). Trimming removed 6 bases at V and 7 bases at J, with 16 bases between. CDR3 length equals 13 residues. The germline V gene has CDR1 MNHEY and CDR2 SVGAGI. The CDR3 reads CASSQLGGREQYF. The DNA of the CDR3 is TGTGCCAGCAGCCAGCTCGGAGGGAGGGAGCAGTACTTC.

The rearrangement links TRBV2 to TRBJ2-3; 8 positions match TRBD2. V lost 9 bases and J lost 0; bases outside the gene matches: 5. The CDR3 runs to 14 residues. Per germline, CDR1 SNHLY and CDR2 FYNNEI. The CDR3 sequence: CARAAGASTDTQYF. CDR3 coding DNA: TGTGCCAGGGCAGCGGGGGCTAGCACAGATACGCAGTATTTT.

This chain uses TRBV12-2 with TRBJ2-4; the table's D call, TRBD2, has no DNA check behind it. TRBV12-2 constitutes a pseudogene. This CDR3 has 16 residues. For the CDR3, the DNA is TGTGCAAGTCGCCCAGGACTTATAGCCCCCAAAAACATTCAGTACTTC. As protein: CASRPGLIAPKNIQYF.

The chain recombines TRBV19 with TRBJ1-3; 7 bases line up with TRBD1. The CDR3 covers 15 residues. Losses at the gene ends were 6 bases for V and 0 bases for J; bases not matched to a gene: 5. CDR1 and CDR2 from the germline V gene are LNHDA and SQIVND (reference sequence). CDR3 nucleotide sequence: TGTGCCAGTAGAACAACAGGGGCCTCTGGAAACACCATATATTTT. Protein sequence: CASRTTGASGNTIYF.

The chain combines TRBV11-2 with TRBJ2-7; D remains unclear. From germline, CDR1 is SGHAT and CDR2 FQNNGV. With 0 bases removed from V and 3 bases from J, the gap between germline ends came to 9 bases. The CDR3 contains 14 residues. CDR3 in amino acids: CASSLDRASYEQYF. Here the CDR3 DNA reads TGTGCCAGCAGCTTAGACCGGGCCAGCTACGAGCAGTACTTC.

The chain employs TRBV19 and TRBJ2-3; D is unclear. Trimming removed 1 base at V and 2 bases at J, with 10 bases between. This CDR3 contains 15 residues. CDR1 and CDR2 (germline): LNHDA, SQIVND (reference sequence). The CDR3 is CASSIGTTNTDTQYF. The CDR3 nucleotides read TGTGCCAGTAGTATAGGCACTACTAACACAGATACGCAGTATTTT.

This clone was counted a few times. An end of the junction differs from the germline gene, which may be a read error. The chain has TRBV7-7 and TRBJ2-6; possibly TRBD1 for D (6 bases). The CDR3 has 14 amino acids. The germline CDR1 and CDR2 sequences are SSHAT and FNYEAQ (reference sequence). The CDR3, as DNA: TGTGCTAGCAGCCCAGGGGCTGGGGCCAACGTCCTGACTTTC. Residues: CASSPGAGANVLTF. The full variable domain, in which reference TRBV7-7 and TRBJ2-6 provide the parts outside the CDR3, is GAGVSQSPRYKVTKRGQDVTLRCDPISSHATLYWYQQALGQGPEFLTYFNYEAQPDKSGLPSDRFSAERPEGSISTLTIQRTEQRDSAMYRCASSPGAGANVLTFGAGSRLTVL.

The chain uses TRBV25-1 and TRBJ1-2; 10 nucleotides match TRBD1. The CDR3 extends over 15 amino acids. Germline CDR1 reads MGHDK; CDR2 reads SYGVNS. Trimming cost V 6 bases and J 12 bases; bases outside gene matches: 16. The CDR3 spells CASSALGDRGLDHTF. CDR3 nucleotides: TGTGCCAGCAGCGCACTCGGAGACAGGGGGCTTGATCACACCTTC.

This chain joins TRBV5-1 and TRBJ2-7; a weak D match, TRBD2 (6 bases). The germline CDR1 and CDR2 sequences are SGHRS and YFSETQ. The CDR3 is 14 amino acids. The germline V and J ends were trimmed by 1 base and 3 bases, with 11 bases remaining between them. CDR3 coding DNA: TGCGCCAGCAGCTTGAGGGACTTTAGCTACGAGCAGTACTTC. Its protein is CASSLRDFSYEQYF. Based on the CDR3 plus reference TRBV5-1 and TRBJ2-7, the full variable domain is KAGVTQTPRYLIKTRGQQVTLSCSPISGHRSVSWYQQTPGQGLQFLFEYFSETQRNKGNFPGRFSGRQFSNSRSEMNVSTLELGDSALYLCASSLRDFSYEQYFGPGTRLTVT.

This chain uses TRBV10-1 with TRBJ2-7; the D gene could be TRBD1 or TRBD2 (6 bases each). Looked up from germline, CDR1 is WNHNN and CDR2 is SYGVQD (reference sequence). Trimming took off 10 bases at V and 0 bases at J, with 13 bases between the two ends. This CDR3 is 13 amino acids long. CDR3 DNA sequence: TGCGCCACCTCGGGGGCGAGCTCCTACGAGCAGTACTTC. Translation gives CATSGASSYEQYF.

A few counts support this clone. The chain carries TRBV18 and TRBJ1-5; the D gene is possibly TRBD1 (5 bases). The CDR3 sequence is 13 residues long. Deletions cut 4 bases from V and 5 bases from J, with 9 bases between. CDR1 is KGHSH and CDR2 is LQKENI in the germline V gene. CDR3: CASSLDSYQPQHF. DNA for the CDR3: TGTGCCAGCTCACTCGACAGTTATCAGCCCCAGCATTTT.

The CDR3 loop is CASGGLDEQYF. The CDR3 DNA is TGCGCCAGCGGGGGCTTGGACGAGCAGTACTTC. This chain connects TRBV5-1 to TRBJ2-7; TRBD1 might be the D (6 bases). The CDR3 extends over 11 amino acids. Trimming pared 7 bases from V and 5 bases from J, leaving 10 bases between. The germline gives CDR1 SGHRS, CDR2 YFSETQ.

A single count supports this clone. The rearrangement joins TRBV7-2 to TRBJ1-1; D not certain. Trimming left V 2 bases short and J 1 base short, with 5 bases between. This CDR3 comprises 13 residues. Germline values: CDR1 SGHTA, CDR2 FQGNSA. CDR3 in amino acids: CASSLLQNTEAFF. DNA of the CDR3: TGTGCCAGCAGCTTATTACAGAACACTGAAGCTTTCTTT.

This clone appeared a single time. This rearrangement joins TRBV18 to TRBJ1-5, with D perhaps TRBD1 (5 bases). CDR1 and CDR2 (germline): KGHSH, LQKENI. This CDR3 region has 13 residues. V was pared by 4 bases and J by 5 bases, with 9 bases between. CDR3 nucleotide sequence: TGTGCCAGCTCACTTGGGACGGATCAGCCCCAGCATTTT. This encodes CASSLGTDQPQHF.

V is TRBV11-2 and J is TRBJ2-3; D is undetermined. The CDR3 runs 14 residues. V lost 1 base and J 6 bases, leaving 11 bases between the germline ends. Germline V lookup: CDR1 SGHAT, CDR2 FQNNGV. CDR3 protein: CASSLGSGWDTQYF. Here the CDR3 DNA reads TGTGCCAGCAGCTTAGGGTCTGGTTGGGATACGCAGTATTTT.

V gene TRBV19 combines with J gene TRBJ2-1; 7 nucleotides agree with TRBD1. This CDR3 contains 15 residues. Germline CDR1 is LNHDA and CDR2 is SQIVND (reference sequence). Losses at the gene ends were 2 bases for V and 5 bases for J; bases not matched to a gene: 6. The CDR3 is CASSITVTGDNEQFF. DNA of the CDR3: TGTGCCAGTAGTATAACCGTCACAGGGGACAATGAGCAGTTCTTC.

The chain joins TRBV30 to TRBJ2-7; D is ambiguous. V was shortened by 5 bases and J by 2 bases, with 7 bases between the two germline ends. From germline, CDR1 is GTSNPN and CDR2 SVGIG (reference sequence). The CDR3 spans 11 residues. The DNA for the CDR3 is TGTGCCTGGGGCGAAGCCTACGAGCAGTACTTC. It specifies CAWGEAYEQYF.

V and J are TRBV28 and TRBJ2-2; D not certain. The V gene's germline CDR1 is MDHEN and CDR2 SYDVKM. With 6 bases removed from V and 1 base from J, the gap between germline ends came to 18 bases. This CDR3 is built from 17 residues. The CDR3 loop is CASRLTPTNMNTGELFF. The CDR3 DNA follows: TGTGCCAGCAGATTGACACCCACAAACATGAACACCGGGGAGCTGTTTTTT. Together with reference TRBV28 and TRBJ2-2, the CDR3 gives the full variable domain: DVKVTQSSRYLVKRTGEKVFLECVQDMDHENMFWYRQDPGLGLRLIYFSYDVKMKEKGDIPEGYSVSREKKERFSLILESASTNQTSMYLCASRLTPTNMNTGELFFGEGSRLTVL.

This clone was seen a handful of times. The V gene is TRBV2, the J gene TRBJ1-4, with D possibly being TRBD1 (5 bases). Germline CDR1 reads SNHLY; CDR2 reads FYNNEI. CDR3 length equals 12 residues. Trimming shortened V by 4 bases and J by 6 bases, and 6 bases separated the two germline ends. CDR3 protein: CASSAGYEKLFF. CDR3 bases: TGTGCCAGCAGTGCAGGGTATGAAAAACTGTTTTTT.

This clone was detected once. This sequence joins TRBV11-3 and TRBJ2-3; D is possibly TRBD2 (6 bases). The CDR3 covers 14 residues. Germline loops: CDR1 SGHNT, CDR2 YENEEA. Trimming took 1 base from V and 2 from J, leaving 7 bases between them. The CDR3: CASSLGRATDTQYF. The CDR3 DNA follows: TGTGCCAGCAGCTTAGGGAGGGCCACAGATACGCAGTATTTT. Full variable domain (outside the CDR3, taken from reference TRBV11-3 and TRBJ2-3): EAGVVQSPRYKIIEKKQPVAFWCNPISGHNTLYWYLQNLGQGPELLIRYENEEAVDDSQLPKDRFSAERLKGVDSTLKIQPAELGDSAVYLCASSLGRATDTQYFGPGTRLTVL.

The chain uses TRBV28 and TRBJ2-7; D uncertain. There are 14 residues in the CDR3. Trimming removed 6 bases from V and 0 bases from J, with 12 bases in between. From germline, CDR1 is MDHEN and CDR2 SYDVKM. The CDR3 bases are TGTGCCAGCAGGCCGCAGACGAACTCCTACGAGCAGTACTTC. As protein: CASRPQTNSYEQYF.

This clone was detected only once. For the CDR3, the DNA is TGCGCCAGCAGCTTACAAGGCTCGGGTCGCACTGAAGCTTTCTTT. Its translation is CASSLQGSGRTEAFF. The chain joins TRBV5-1 to TRBJ1-1; D remains unclear. Germline V gene sequence: CDR1 SGHRS, CDR2 YFSETQ. There are 15 residues in the CDR3. V dropped 2 bases and J dropped 4 bases, with 15 bases sitting between them.